This record looks at one TCR beta chain sequence and its context. Its binding antigen is unknown. One base away there is no much larger clone; base qualities are not given. This entry comes from a study of siplizumab effects on memory and regulatory T cells (dated 2019 in TCRdb). For the study in its entirety: The effect of the anti-CD2 antibody siplizumab on alloreactive T-cell subsets was examined in allogeneic mixed lymphocyte reactions constructed from human PBMCs.

Library prep was done by the immunoSEQ multiplex PCR assay. The deep sequencing platform assayed around 94,000 TCR templates per sample. Genomic DNA extracted from sorted T cells was used for TCRbeta CDR3 sequencing. The source study handled its data this way. The R programming language was used for clonal analysis of the TCRbeta CDR3 data. Comparing unstimulated samples against CFSE-low samples taken after the reaction was how alloreactive CD4+ and CD8+ clones were defined. Regulatory or non-regulatory origin was assigned to alloreactive CD4+ clones by matching of sequences to sorted unstimulated Treg and non-Treg repertoires. Sourced from immuneACCESS, this table was stored by TCRdb with only in-frame sequences that have V and J called. A share of the clones is absent; for the studies checked, an unresolved V gene accounts for under half, and the remainder has no known explanation. For V, J and clone size, that table is used; D and trimming come from the DNA. Recorded for this sample are 80,000 to 130,000 clones; around 94% of them occurred a single time. Of the sample, around 0.6% falls within the top ten clones.

Sorted unstimulated T cells and proliferating T cells recovered from mixed lymphocyte reactions underwent TCRbeta CDR3 sequencing. Fresh whole blood from approximately 9 HLA-typed healthy donors was used to isolate PBMCs. Unstimulated CD4+ regulatory T cells were FACS-sorted to map the origin of alloreactive clones. V loses 1 base, J loses 1 base, and the germline ends lie 7 bases apart. Spanning cysteine to phenylalanine, the CDR3 consists of 14 amino acids. Only the CDR3 DNA stays, 42 bases, in frame from base 1. CDR1 and CDR2, per the germline V gene, are LGHNA and YNFKEQ. The paper as a whole reports these results and caveats: About 75-95% of proliferating CD4+ or CD8+ clones could not be given a naive or memory phenotype. Among mappable alloreactive CD4+ clones, the Treg-derived fraction averaged 68.8% with siplizumab versus 25% to 30% in control reactions. Whether proliferating Tregs from siplizumab cultures actually had suppressive function was not functionally confirmed. Because sequences at frequencies below about 10^-5 were poorly captured, only a minor fraction of alloreactive clones could be mapped back to unstimulated subsets. Greater diversity appeared to be present in unstimulated naive T cells than in memory T cells, and a substantial contribution to the alloresponse seemed to be made by naive cells. Siplizumab significantly reduced the cumulative frequency of alloreactive sequences traceable to unstimulated CD4+ memory T cells.

The sequencing input was Tregs sorted from blood. This receptor was obtained from a human donor in good health. The V gene is TRBV4-2 and the J gene is TRBJ1-1; no D gene can be assigned with confidence. In nucleotide form, the sequence is TGTGCCAGCAGCCAAGTTTCGGCGAACACTGAAGCTTTCTTT. Its protein reads: CASSQVSANTEAFF.